By its share, the clone carrying this T cell receptor (beta chain) is medium-sized (0.01 to 0.1%). Its antigen remains unknown. Points from the study as a whole: Tumor Tregs overlapped most with tumor, then blood, naive CD4+ cells. The TCR gene usage of tumor memory CD4+ T cells clustered together with blood and lymph node memory CD4+ cells and with lymph node naive CD4+ cells.

Purified naive CD4+ T cells were depleted of CD25+ Tregs. Trimming stripped 8 bases from V and 0 bases from J, with 11 bases between. The CDR3 totals 14 residues. In TCRdb, the 5' RACE reads were re-called with MiXCR into one record per CDR3 protein. The sample contains approximately 23,000 distinct CDR3 sequences, less than 40% of which appear only once. The material sequenced was tumor-infiltrating naive CD4+ T cells sorted from the breast tumor. Described subset: naive CD4+ T cells, CD4+CD45RA+CD25-. The sequence was obtained from a female donor with breast cancer. The genes are TRBV12-3 or TRBV12-4 and TRBJ2-1; D remains unclear. The CDR3 DNA follows: TGTGCCAGCCAGTTAGAGAGCTCCTACAATGAGCAGTTCTTC. Translating it yields CASQLESSYNEQFF.